This record concerns one T cell receptor beta chain sequence. The antigen is undetermined. The sample belongs to a study of post-analysis software for immune sequencing data. Broader study findings: Included in a set of about five TRBV segments more frequent in patients than controls were TRBV5-6, TRBV5-1 and TRBV20-1.

The CDR3 has 17 residues. Unmatched junction bases numbered 16, after V lost 5 bases and J lost 7 bases. The germline V gene has CDR1 MNHEY and CDR2 SVGEGT. TCR beta libraries were prepared from cDNA with unique molecular identifiers. cDNA molecules numbering 400,000 to 550,000 came from approximately 1 to 10 million T cells. TCRdb re-analysed the PCR reads in MiXCR, keeping a single row per CDR3 protein. This table holds 750,000 to 950,000 distinct CDR3 sequences, 53% found once. Sequencing was performed on blood. This TCR came from a girl aged 10 to 17 with multiple sclerosis. The chain employs TRBV6-2 or TRBV6-3 and TRBJ2-3; 9 bases agree with TRBD2. CDR3 in amino acids: CASSQLKLAGLAHTQYF. The CDR3 bases are TGTGCCAGCAGTCAACTTAAACTAGCGGGTTTAGCACATACGCAGTATTTT.